The clone carrying this TCR beta chain appeared many times. The data stem from a study of spatial heterogeneity in lung cancer. Overall study: Sequencing consistently turned up more beta-chain sequences than alpha-chain sequences.

On each TCR cDNA molecule, a unique molecular identifier was present. TCRdb reanalysed the 5' RACE reads using MiXCR and keeps one entry per CDR3 protein. The sample shows 90,000 to 95,000 distinct CDR3 sequences, about 12% of them seen only once. Sample time point: sample taken at primary tumor resection. No cell sorting; template was whole RNA from tumor, lung tissue or PBMC. The donor group consisted of under 95 patients who had untreated, early-stage non-small cell lung cancer. The receptor's source is a male donor with early-stage non-small cell lung cancer. Sequences were derived from PBMCs, sampled at surgery.

CDR3 loop: CASSQLGLAGGHLNRPELFF. The CDR3 bases are TGCGCCAGCAGCCAACTGGGACTAGCGGGAGGTCATCTTAACCGGCCGGAGCTGTTTTTT. J is TRBJ2-2 and V is TRBV4-1, with 15 bases lining up with TRBD2. CDR3 length equals 20 residues. Germline V gives CDR1 MGHRA, CDR2 YSYEKL. The J segment lost 10 bases and the V segment lost 2 bases, leaving 17 bases of the junction unmatched.